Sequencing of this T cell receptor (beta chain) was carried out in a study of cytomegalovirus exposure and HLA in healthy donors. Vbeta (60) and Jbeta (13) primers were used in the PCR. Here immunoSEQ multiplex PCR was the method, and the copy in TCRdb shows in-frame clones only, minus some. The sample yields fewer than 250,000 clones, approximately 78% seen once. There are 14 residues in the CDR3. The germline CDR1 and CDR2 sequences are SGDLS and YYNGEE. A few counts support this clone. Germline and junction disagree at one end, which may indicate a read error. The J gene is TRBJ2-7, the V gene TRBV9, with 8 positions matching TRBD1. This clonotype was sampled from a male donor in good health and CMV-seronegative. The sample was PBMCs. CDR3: CASSTGQGSSEQYF. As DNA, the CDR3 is TGTGCCAGCAGCACAGGACAGGGTTCCTCCGAGCAGTACTTC.